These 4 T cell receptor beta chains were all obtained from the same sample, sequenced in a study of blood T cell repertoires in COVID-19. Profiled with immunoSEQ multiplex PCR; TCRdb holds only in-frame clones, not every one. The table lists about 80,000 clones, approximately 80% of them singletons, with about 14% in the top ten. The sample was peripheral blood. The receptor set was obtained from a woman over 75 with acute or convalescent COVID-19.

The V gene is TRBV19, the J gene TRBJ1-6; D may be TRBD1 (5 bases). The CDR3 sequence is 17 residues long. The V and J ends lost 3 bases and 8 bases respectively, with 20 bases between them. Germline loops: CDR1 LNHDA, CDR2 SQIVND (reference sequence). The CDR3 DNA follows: TGTGCCAGTAGTATTGGGGGAGGCAGGTCGGATCATTCACCCCTCCACTTT. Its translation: CASSIGGGRSDHSPLHF.

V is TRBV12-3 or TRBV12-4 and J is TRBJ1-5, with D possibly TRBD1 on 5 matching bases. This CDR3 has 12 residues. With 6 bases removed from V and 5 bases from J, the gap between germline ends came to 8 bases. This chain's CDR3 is CASRRGDQPQHF. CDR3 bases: TGTGCCAGCAGGCGGGGGGATCAGCCCCAGCATTTT.

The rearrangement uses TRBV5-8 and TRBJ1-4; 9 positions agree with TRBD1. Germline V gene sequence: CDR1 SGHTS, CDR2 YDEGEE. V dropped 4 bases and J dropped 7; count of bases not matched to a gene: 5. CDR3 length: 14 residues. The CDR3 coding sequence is TGTGCCAGCAGCGACGGGGACAGGGTTGAAAAACTGTTTTTT. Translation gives CASSDGDRVEKLFF.

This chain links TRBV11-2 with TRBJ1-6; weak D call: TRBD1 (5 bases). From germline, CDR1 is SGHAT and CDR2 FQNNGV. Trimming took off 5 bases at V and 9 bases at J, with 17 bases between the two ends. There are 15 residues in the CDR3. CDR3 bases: TGTGCCAGCAGCCCCCCCCGGCAGGGAGGTTCACCCCTCCACTTT. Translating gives CASSPPRQGGSPLHF.